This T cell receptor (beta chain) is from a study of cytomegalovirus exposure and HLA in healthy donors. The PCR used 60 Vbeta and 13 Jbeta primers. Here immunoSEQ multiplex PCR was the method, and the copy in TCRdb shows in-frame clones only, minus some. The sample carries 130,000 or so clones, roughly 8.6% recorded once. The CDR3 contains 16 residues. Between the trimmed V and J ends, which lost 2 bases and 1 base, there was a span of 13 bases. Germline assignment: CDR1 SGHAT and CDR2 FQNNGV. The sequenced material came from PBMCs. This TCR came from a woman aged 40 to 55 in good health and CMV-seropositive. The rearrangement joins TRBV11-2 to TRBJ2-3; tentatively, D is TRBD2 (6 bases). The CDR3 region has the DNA TGTGCCAGCAGCTTATCGAAGCGGGCCCGCACAGATACGCAGTATTTT. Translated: CASSLSKRARTDTQYF.